This TCR beta chain was retrieved from a study of shared T cell receptors in the human thymus. Produced via immunoSEQ multiplex PCR; TCRdb's table is partial and in-frame only. The sample holds roughly 500,000 clones, about 84% seen once. This same sample was also taken into another study, of human thymus T cells.

Sequencing was carried out using thymocytes. The receptor was isolated from a boy under two years old with a congenital heart defect.

The CDR3 is CAWSPQTGGNQPQHF. CDR3 sequence (DNA): TGTGCCTGGAGTCCCCAGACAGGGGGCAATCAGCCCCAGCATTTT. The chain joins TRBV30 to TRBJ1-5; 8 nucleotides match TRBD1. Germline V gene data show CDR1 as GTSNPN and CDR2 as SVGIG (reference sequence). The V gene end was trimmed by 2 bases and the J gene end by 2 bases; junction bases not matched to a gene: 5. This CDR3 region has 15 residues.